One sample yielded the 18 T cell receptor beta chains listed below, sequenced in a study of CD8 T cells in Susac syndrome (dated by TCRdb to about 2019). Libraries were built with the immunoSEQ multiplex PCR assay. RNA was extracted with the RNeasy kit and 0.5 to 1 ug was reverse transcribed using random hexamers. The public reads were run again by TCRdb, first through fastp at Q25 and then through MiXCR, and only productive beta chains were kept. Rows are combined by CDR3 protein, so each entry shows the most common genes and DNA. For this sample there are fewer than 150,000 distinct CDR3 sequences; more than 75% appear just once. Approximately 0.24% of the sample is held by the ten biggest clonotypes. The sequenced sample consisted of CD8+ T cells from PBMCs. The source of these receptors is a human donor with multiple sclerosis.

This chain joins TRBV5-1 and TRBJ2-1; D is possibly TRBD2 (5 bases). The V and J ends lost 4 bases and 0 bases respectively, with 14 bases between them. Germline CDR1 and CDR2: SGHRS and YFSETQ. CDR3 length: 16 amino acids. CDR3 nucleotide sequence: TGCGCCAGCAGCACCAAAGTGCGGGTCTCCTACAATGAGCAGTTCTTC. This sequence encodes CASSTKVRVSYNEQFF. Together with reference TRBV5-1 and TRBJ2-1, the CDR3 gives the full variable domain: KAGVTQTPRYLIKTRGQQVTLSCSPISGHRSVSWYQQTPGQGLQFLFEYFSETQRNKGNFPGRFSGRQFSNSRSEMNVSTLELGDSALYLCASSTKVRVSYNEQFFGPGTRLTVL.

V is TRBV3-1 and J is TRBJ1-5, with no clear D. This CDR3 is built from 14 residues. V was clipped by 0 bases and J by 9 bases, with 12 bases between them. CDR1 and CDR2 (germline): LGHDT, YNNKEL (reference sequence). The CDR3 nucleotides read TGTGCCAGCAGCCAAGACAGCACCCGAGCGCCCCAGCATTTT. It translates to CASSQDSTRAPQHF.

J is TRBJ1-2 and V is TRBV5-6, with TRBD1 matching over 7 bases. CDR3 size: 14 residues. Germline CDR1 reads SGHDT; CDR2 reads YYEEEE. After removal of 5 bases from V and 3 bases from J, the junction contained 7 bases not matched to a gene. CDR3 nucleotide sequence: TGTGCCAGCAGATCGACAGGGAGGCACTATGGCTACACCTTC. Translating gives CASRSTGRHYGYTF.

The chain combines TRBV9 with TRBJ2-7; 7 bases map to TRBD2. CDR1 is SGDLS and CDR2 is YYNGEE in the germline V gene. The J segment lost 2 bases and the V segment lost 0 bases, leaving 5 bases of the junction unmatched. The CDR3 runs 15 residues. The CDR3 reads CASSVASGTAYEQYF. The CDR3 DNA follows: TGTGCCAGCAGCGTAGCCAGCGGGACTGCCTACGAGCAGTACTTC.

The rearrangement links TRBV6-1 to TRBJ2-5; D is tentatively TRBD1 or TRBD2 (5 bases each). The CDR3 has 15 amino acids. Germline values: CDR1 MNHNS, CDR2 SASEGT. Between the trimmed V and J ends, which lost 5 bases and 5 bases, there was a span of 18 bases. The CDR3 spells CASSPGRAGIETQYF. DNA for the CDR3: TGTGCCAGCAGTCCGGGACGGGCAGGAATTGAGACCCAGTACTTC.

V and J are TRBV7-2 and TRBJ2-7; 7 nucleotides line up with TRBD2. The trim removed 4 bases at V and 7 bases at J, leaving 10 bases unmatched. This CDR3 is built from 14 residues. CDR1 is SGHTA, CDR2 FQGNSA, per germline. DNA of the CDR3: TGTGCCAGCAGCTCGGCGACTGCGCGGGAGGAGCAGTACTTC. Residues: CASSSATAREEQYF.

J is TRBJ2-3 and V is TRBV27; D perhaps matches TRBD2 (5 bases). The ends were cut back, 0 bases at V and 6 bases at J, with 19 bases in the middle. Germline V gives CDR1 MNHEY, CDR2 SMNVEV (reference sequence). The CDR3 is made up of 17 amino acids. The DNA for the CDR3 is TGTGCCAGCAGTTTATCCGCCCCTGGTGGGAGTGAGGATACGCAGTATTTT. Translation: CASSLSAPGGSEDTQYF.

The CDR3 here is CASSATLAGGETQYF. Written as DNA, the CDR3 is TGTGCCAGCAGCGCCACTCTAGCGGGGGGGGAGACCCAGTACTTC. This chain uses TRBV9 with TRBJ2-5; 12 nucleotides line up with TRBD2. Germline CDR1 SGDLS, CDR2 YYNGEE. The CDR3 sequence is 15 residues long. The V and J ends lost 3 bases and 5 bases, in that order; junction bases with no gene match: 5.

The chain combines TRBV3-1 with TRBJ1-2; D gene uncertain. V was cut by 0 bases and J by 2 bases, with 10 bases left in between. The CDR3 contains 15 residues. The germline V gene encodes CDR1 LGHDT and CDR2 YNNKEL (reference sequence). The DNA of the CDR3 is TGTGCCAGCAGCCAAGAAGAAGACACAAACTATGGCTACACCTTC. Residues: CASSQEEDTNYGYTF.

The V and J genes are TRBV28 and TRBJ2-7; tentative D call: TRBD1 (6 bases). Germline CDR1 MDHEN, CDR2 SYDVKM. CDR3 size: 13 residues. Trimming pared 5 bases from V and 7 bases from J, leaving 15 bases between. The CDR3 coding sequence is TGTGCCAGCAGTGGGGGCTTAAGGGATGAGCAGTACTTC. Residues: CASSGGLRDEQYF.

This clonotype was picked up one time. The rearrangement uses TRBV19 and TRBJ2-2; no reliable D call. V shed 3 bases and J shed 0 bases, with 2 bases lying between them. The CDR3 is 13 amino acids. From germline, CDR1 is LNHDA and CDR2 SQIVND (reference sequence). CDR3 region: CASSITNTGELFF. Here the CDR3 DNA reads TGTGCCAGTAGTATTACGAACACCGGGGAGCTGTTTTTT.

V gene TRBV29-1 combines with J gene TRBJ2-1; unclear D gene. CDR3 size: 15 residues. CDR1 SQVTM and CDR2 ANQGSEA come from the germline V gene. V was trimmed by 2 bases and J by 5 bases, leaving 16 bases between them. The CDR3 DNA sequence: TGCAGCGTTGAACGGGCCGGCGGAGCGAACAATGAGCAGTTCTTC. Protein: CSVERAGGANNEQFF.

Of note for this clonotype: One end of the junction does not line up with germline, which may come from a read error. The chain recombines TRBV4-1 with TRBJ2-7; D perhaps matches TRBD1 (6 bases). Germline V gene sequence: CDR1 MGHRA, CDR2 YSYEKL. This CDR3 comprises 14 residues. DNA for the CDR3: TGCGCCAGCAGCCAGGCAGGGGCAGGGCACGAGCAGCACTTC. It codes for CASSQAGAGHEQHF.

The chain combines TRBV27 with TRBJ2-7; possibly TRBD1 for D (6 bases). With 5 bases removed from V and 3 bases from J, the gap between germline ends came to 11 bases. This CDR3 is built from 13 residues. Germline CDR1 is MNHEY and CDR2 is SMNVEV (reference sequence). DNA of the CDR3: TGTGCCAGCAGTGACCGGGACAACTACGAGCAGTACTTC. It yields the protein CASSDRDNYEQYF.

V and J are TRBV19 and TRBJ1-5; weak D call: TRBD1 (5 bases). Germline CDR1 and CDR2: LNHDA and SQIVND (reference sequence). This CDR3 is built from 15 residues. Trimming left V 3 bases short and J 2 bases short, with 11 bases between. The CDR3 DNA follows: TGTGCCAGTAGTATGGGGGGATGGGGCAATCAGCCCCAGCATTTT. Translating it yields CASSMGGWGNQPQHF.

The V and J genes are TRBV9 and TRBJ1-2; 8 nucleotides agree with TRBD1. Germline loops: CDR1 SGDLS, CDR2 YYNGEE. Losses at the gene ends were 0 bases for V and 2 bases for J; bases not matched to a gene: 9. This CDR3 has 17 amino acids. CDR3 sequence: CASSVARGQGANYGYTF. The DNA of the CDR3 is TGTGCCAGCAGCGTAGCTCGAGGACAGGGAGCAAACTATGGCTACACCTTC.

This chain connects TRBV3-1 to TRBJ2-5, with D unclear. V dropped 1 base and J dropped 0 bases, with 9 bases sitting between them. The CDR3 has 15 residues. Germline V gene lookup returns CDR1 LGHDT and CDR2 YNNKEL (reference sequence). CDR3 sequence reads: CASSQVGSYQETQYF. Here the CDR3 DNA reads TGTGCCAGCAGCCAAGTGGGATCGTACCAAGAGACCCAGTACTTC.

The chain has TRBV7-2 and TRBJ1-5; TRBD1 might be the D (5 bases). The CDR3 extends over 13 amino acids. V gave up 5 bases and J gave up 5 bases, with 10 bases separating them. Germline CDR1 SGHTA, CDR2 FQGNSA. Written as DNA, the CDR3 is TGTGCCAGCAGCCTAGGGGCTTATCAGCCCCAGCATTTT. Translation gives CASSLGAYQPQHF.